A single sample gave rise to the 16 T cell receptor beta chains below, sequenced in a study of cytomegalovirus exposure and HLA in healthy donors. The PCR had 60 Vbeta and 13 Jbeta primers. Sequencing used immunoSEQ multiplex PCR; TCRdb keeps in-frame clones, though not all of them. The sample lists roughly 160,000 clones, approximately 85% occurring once. Sequences were obtained from PBMCs. The receptors here all came from a man aged 18 to 35 in good health and CMV-seropositive.

This clone was seen just once. The J gene is TRBJ1-4, the V gene TRBV5-1; no reliable D call. V lost 0 bases to trimming and J lost 10 bases, with 10 bases between them. Germline V gene lookup returns CDR1 SGHRS and CDR2 YFSETQ. This CDR3 has 13 amino acids. CDR3 nucleotide sequence: TGCGCCAGCAGCTTGGCCGCGCGATCAAAACTGTTTTTT. Its translation is CASSLAARSKLFF.

This chain links TRBV12-5 with TRBJ1-3; tentatively, D is TRBD1 (5 bases). The CDR3 consists of 14 residues. The germline V and J ends were trimmed by 6 bases and 0 bases, with 9 bases remaining between them. The germline CDR1 and CDR2 sequences are LGHNT and FRNRAP. The CDR3 is CASGLGGSGNTIYF. In nucleotides, the CDR3 is TGTGCTAGTGGACTCGGGGGCTCTGGAAACACCATATATTTT.

This chain uses TRBV7-9 with TRBJ2-5, with D tentatively TRBD2 (6 bases). Between the trimmed V and J ends, which lost 5 bases and 1 base, there was a span of 11 bases. From germline, CDR1 is SEHNR and CDR2 FQNEAQ (reference sequence). This CDR3 contains 14 residues. This chain's CDR3 is CASSPRGFQETQYF. The CDR3, as DNA: TGTGCCAGCAGCCCCCGGGGGTTCCAAGAGACCCAGTACTTC.

This chain connects TRBV9 to TRBJ2-3, with 8 bases matching TRBD2. The CDR3 contains 15 residues. The J segment lost 4 bases and the V segment lost 3 bases, leaving 7 bases of the junction unmatched. Germline CDR1 is SGDLS and CDR2 is YYNGEE. As DNA, the CDR3 is TGTGCCAGCAGCGCAGGCGGGGGGAGGGCAGATACGCAGTATTTT. This translates into CASSAGGGRADTQYF.

The chain is built from TRBV4-3 and TRBJ1-1, with D possibly TRBD1 on 5 matching bases. V shed 3 bases and J shed 4 bases, with 9 bases lying between them. CDR3 length: 13 residues. Per germline, CDR1 LGHNA and CDR2 YSLEER. Here the CDR3 DNA reads TGCGCCAGCAGCCAGGGGCGAAGCACTGAAGCTTTCTTT. Translation gives CASSQGRSTEAFF.

This clone was seen a few times. The chain links TRBV5-4 to TRBJ1-1, with D perhaps TRBD1 (5 bases). V was pared by 4 bases and J by 3 bases, with 19 bases between. The CDR3 spans 16 residues. Germline V gene data show CDR1 as SGHNT and CDR2 as YYREEE (reference sequence). CDR3 bases: TGTGCCAGCAGCCAATCGGCTATCGGAGGGGACACTGAAGCTTTCTTT. This codes for CASSQSAIGGDTEAFF.

A note on this clone: One end of the junction varies from germline; a read error may be responsible. This sequence joins TRBV7-9 and TRBJ1-3; 7 positions match TRBD1. The CDR3 extends over 14 amino acids. CDR1 and CDR2 (germline): SEHNR, FQNEAQ (reference sequence). The CDR3 DNA reads TGTTCCAGCAGCTCAGGGGGACAGAGGGGCACCATATATTTT. Amino acid sequence: CSSSSGGQRGTIYF.

The rearrangement links TRBV19 to TRBJ2-1; no definite D call. The CDR3 extends over 10 amino acids. Germline V gene data show CDR1 as LNHDA and CDR2 as SQIVND (reference sequence). V lost 6 bases, J lost 9 bases, and 6 bases lay in between. The CDR3 here is CASRSGEQFF. The DNA of the CDR3 is TGTGCCAGTAGATCGGGTGAGCAGTTCTTC.

CDR3 amino acids: CASSLELVSSYEQYF. The DNA for the CDR3 is TGTGCCAGCAGCTTGGAGCTGGTAAGCTCCTACGAGCAGTACTTC. The V call is TRBV5-6, the J call TRBJ2-7, with D hard to call. V lost 0 bases to trimming and J lost 0 bases, with 10 bases between them. From germline, CDR1 is SGHDT and CDR2 YYEEEE. The CDR3 spans 15 residues.

The rearrangement links TRBV7-9 to TRBJ2-5, with D possibly matching TRBD2 (5 bases). The CDR3 spans 15 residues. Germline V gene lookup returns CDR1 SEHNR and CDR2 FQNEAQ (reference sequence). The V gene lost 7 bases and the J gene lost 2 bases, with 17 bases spanning the gap. The CDR3 DNA sequence: TGTGCCAGCAACAATCCGGCTGGAGGACAAGAGACCCAGTACTTC. Residues: CASNNPAGGQETQYF.

The chain links TRBV2 to TRBJ1-2; 7 nucleotides match TRBD1. CDR1 and CDR2 (germline): SNHLY, FYNNEI. The CDR3 loop spans 14 amino acids. Germline trimming cut 6 bases from V and 5 bases from J; bases unmatched to any gene: 9. DNA of the CDR3: TGTGCCAGCAGATCCGGGACAGAGAAATATGGCTACACCTTC. This translates into CASRSGTEKYGYTF.

The rearrangement uses TRBV18 and TRBJ1-6, with D possibly TRBD1 on 6 matching bases. Germline loops: CDR1 KGHSH, CDR2 LQKENI. The length of the CDR3 is 15 residues. V dropped 4 bases and J dropped 13 bases, with 20 bases sitting between them. CDR3 sequence (DNA): TGTGCCAGCTCACAAGAGGGACACGGTATGGCGCCCCTCCACTTT. Its translation: CASSQEGHGMAPLHF.

This chain connects TRBV28 to TRBJ1-3, with TRBD1 matching 9 bases. Trimming at V came to 7 bases and at J to 0 bases, leaving 10 bases not matched to a gene. This CDR3 is built from 17 residues. Looked up from germline, CDR1 is MDHEN and CDR2 is SYDVKM. Written as DNA, the CDR3 is TGTGCCAGCAAAGGCCGGGACAGGGTTGACTCTGGAAACACCATATATTTT. This codes for CASKGRDRVDSGNTIYF.

The chain combines TRBV6-1 with TRBJ2-5, with TRBD2 as a possible D gene (5 bases). Germline CDR1 is MNHNS and CDR2 is SASEGT. V was cut by 4 bases and J by 4 bases, with 16 bases left in between. The CDR3 spans 15 residues. CDR3 DNA sequence: TGTGCCAGCAGTGGGACTCTTAGGCAGCGAGAGACCCAGTACTTC. Amino acids: CASSGTLRQRETQYF.

The genes are TRBV5-3 and TRBJ1-4, with unresolved D. TRBV5-3 is noted as an ORF with a role that remains uncertain. This CDR3 comprises 15 residues. V dropped 0 bases and J dropped 3 bases, with 9 bases sitting between them. The CDR3 spells CARSLASSSNEKLFF. For the CDR3, the DNA is TGTGCCAGAAGCTTGGCCTCGAGCTCTAATGAAAAACTGTTTTTT.

This chain uses TRBV30 with TRBJ2-1; 7 positions match TRBD2. The CDR3 runs to 22 residues. With V trimmed by 0 bases and J by 3 bases, 26 bases remained unmatched. Germline V gene data show CDR1 as GTSNPN and CDR2 as SVGIG (reference sequence). CDR3 bases: TGTGCCTGGAGTGTCATACGGGGTGTATCTGGGTCACCGGGACTAAACTACAATGAGCAGTTCTTC. Residues: CAWSVIRGVSGSPGLNYNEQFF.